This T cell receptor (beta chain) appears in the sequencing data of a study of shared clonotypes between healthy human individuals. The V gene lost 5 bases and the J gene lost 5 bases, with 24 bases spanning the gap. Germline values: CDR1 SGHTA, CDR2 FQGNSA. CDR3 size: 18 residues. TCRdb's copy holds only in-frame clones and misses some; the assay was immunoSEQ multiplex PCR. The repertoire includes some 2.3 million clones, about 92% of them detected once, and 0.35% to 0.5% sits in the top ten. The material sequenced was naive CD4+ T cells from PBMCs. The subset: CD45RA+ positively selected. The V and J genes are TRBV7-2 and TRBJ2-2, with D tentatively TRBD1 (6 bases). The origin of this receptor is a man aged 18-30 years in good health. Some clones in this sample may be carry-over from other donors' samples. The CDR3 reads CASSPQSRSGAGTGELFF. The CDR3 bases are TGTGCCAGCAGCCCACAATCAAGATCAGGGGCTGGGACCGGGGAGCTGTTTTTT.